Sequencing of this T cell receptor beta chain was carried out in a study of breast tumors, draining lymph nodes, adjacent tissues. Study-wide results and limits: Tumor TCR diversity was below lymph nodes but above nontumor tissue.

The lymph nodes were axillary draining lymph nodes from breast cancer patients. This clonotype was recorded many times. What it binds is not known. TCRdb processed the multiplex PCR reads anew with MiXCR; each CDR3 protein has one entry. The sample yields around 100,000 distinct CDR3 sequences, 21% seen once. This TCR was recovered from a female donor with breast cancer. Some clones in this sample may be carry-over from other donors' samples. The material sequenced was axillary lymph node tissue.

In nucleotides, the CDR3 is TGCAGTGCCAGGACAGGGGCCGGAAAAGAGACCCAGTACTTC. It codes for CSARTGAGKETQYF. The J gene is TRBJ2-5, the V gene TRBV20-1; TRBD1 matches at 9 bases. The CDR3 extends over 14 amino acids. Germline V lookup: CDR1 DFQATT, CDR2 SNEGSKA (reference sequence). After removal of 6 bases from V and 3 bases from J, the junction contained 8 bases not matched to a gene.